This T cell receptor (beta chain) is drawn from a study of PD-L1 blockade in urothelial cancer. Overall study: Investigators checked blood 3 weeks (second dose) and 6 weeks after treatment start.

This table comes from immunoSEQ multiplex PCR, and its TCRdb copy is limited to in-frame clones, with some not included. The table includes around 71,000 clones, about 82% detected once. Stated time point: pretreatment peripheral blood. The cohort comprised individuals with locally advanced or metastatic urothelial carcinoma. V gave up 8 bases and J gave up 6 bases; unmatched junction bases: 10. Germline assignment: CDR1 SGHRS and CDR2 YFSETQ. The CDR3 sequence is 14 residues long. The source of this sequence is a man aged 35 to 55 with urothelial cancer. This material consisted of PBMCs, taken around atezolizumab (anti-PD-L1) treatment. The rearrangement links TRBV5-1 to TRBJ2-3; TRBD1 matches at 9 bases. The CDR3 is CASHLQQGADTQYF. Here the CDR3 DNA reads TGCGCCAGTCACCTGCAACAGGGGGCGGATACGCAGTATTTT.